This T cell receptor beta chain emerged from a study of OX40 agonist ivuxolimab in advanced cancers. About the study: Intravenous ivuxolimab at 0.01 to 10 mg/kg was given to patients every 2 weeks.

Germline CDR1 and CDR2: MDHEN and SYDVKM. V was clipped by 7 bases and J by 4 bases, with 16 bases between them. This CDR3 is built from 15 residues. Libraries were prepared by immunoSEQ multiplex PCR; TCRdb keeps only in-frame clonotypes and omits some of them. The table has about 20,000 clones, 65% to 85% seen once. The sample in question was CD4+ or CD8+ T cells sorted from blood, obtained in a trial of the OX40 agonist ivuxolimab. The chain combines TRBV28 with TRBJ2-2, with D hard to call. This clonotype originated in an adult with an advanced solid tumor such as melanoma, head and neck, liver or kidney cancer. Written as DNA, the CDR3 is TGTGCCAGCACCAAAGGGCAGGTGGGCACCGGGGAGCTGTTTTTT. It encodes CASTKGQVGTGELFF. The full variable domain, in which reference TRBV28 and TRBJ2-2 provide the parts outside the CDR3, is DVKVTQSSRYLVKRTGEKVFLECVQDMDHENMFWYRQDPGLGLRLIYFSYDVKMKEKGDIPEGYSVSREKKERFSLILESASTNQTSMYLCASTKGQVGTGELFFGEGSRLTVL.